This entry describes one TCR beta chain. The target of this receptor is not known. Base qualities are missing; no much larger clone stands one base away. Trimming leaves V shorter by 8 bases and J shorter by 4 bases, with the junction holding 7 bases beyond the gene matches. The CDR3 spans 14 residues, from the cysteine through the phenylalanine. This entry keeps only the CDR3 DNA: 42 bases, framed from base 1. This record belongs to a study of tumor and adjacent non-tumor tissue in lung cancer (dated by TCRdb to about 2018). Describing the broader study: Of the cohort, roughly 12 patients had adenocarcinoma, 2 had squamous cell carcinoma and 1 had small cell lung cancer. Ages among the roughly 15 patients ranged from about 30 to 80 years, there were about ten men and 5 women, and disease was at TNM stage I to III. A total of approximately 120,000,000 productive TCRbeta reads were generated by sequencing, corresponding to an average of roughly 4 million reads per sample. Bulk TCRbeta repertoires were compared between lung tumor tissue and matched distant non-tumor lung tissue obtained from approximately 16 lung cancer patients. For each patient, one tumor sample and one normal lung sample were taken, giving around 31 paired specimens that underwent TCRbeta CDR3 sequencing. Broad study findings and their caveats: A significantly larger cumulative share of the repertoire was made up by the top 100 clones in normal lung than in tumor tissue. Significantly higher TCR diversity was found in younger patients, and higher tumor TCR diversity was associated with shorter overall and disease-free survival. Tumor tissue showed significantly higher TCR diversity (inverse Simpson) than normal lung tissue, at around 450 vs 150 (P = 0.0075, Mann-Whitney U test). Only about 15 patients were in the cohort, and the authors stated that larger samples and more detailed clinical data are needed. The sequencing platform is not named in the methods, and unique molecular identifiers are not mentioned. Because peripheral blood was not sequenced, the blood TCRbeta repertoires of the lung cancer patients in the study went unexamined.

The receptor library was made with multiplex PCR. The run used an Illumina HiSeq 2500. TCRbeta libraries were built by three rounds of nested PCR using primers (Table S4), following protocols modified from ARM-PCR. Before sequencing, PCR products of 200-500 bp were excised from the gel and purified with the QIAquick gel extraction kit. Per the original workflow: Reads were cleaned using Trimmomatic, were merged into complete CDR3 sequences using FLASH, and were assigned to V(D)J germline segments using MiTCR. VDJtools was used to compute clonal diversity as the inverse Simpson's index. In-frame sequences lacking a premature stop codon were counted as productive reads. The public sequencing data were trimmed at Q25 with fastp and processed into clonotypes with MiXCR by TCRdb, which kept only in-frame beta chains. Each record represents a unique CDR3 protein, reported with the most common genes and DNA among its rows. The V and J calls, along with clone size, are taken from TCRdb and not from the paper's own processing. The sample contains some 80,000 distinct CDR3 sequences, around 70% of them found a single time. The ten largest make up about a tenth of the sample.

RNA was extracted from bulk unsorted tissue and checked for quality with a NanoDrop ND-1000 and an Agilent 2100. The donors were newly diagnosed lung cancer patients admitted for thoracic surgery in China from August to November 2014 who had not received prior chemotherapy. Anyone who had undergone radiotherapy or chemotherapy before, or who had another cancer at the same time, was left out of the study. Pieces of surgical tissue measuring 1-2 cm3 were kept in RNAlater solution and held at -80 degrees C until needed. This sequence originates from a woman between 40 and 55 years old with non-small cell lung cancer. The V gene is TRBV12-3 or TRBV12-4 and the J gene is TRBJ2-2; 7 central nucleotides agree with TRBD1. The material sequenced was lung tumor tissue. The nucleotide sequence is given as TGTGCCAGCGCCGGTGACAGGGTCACCGGGGAGCTGTTTTTT. Translated, this gives CASAGDRVTGELFF.